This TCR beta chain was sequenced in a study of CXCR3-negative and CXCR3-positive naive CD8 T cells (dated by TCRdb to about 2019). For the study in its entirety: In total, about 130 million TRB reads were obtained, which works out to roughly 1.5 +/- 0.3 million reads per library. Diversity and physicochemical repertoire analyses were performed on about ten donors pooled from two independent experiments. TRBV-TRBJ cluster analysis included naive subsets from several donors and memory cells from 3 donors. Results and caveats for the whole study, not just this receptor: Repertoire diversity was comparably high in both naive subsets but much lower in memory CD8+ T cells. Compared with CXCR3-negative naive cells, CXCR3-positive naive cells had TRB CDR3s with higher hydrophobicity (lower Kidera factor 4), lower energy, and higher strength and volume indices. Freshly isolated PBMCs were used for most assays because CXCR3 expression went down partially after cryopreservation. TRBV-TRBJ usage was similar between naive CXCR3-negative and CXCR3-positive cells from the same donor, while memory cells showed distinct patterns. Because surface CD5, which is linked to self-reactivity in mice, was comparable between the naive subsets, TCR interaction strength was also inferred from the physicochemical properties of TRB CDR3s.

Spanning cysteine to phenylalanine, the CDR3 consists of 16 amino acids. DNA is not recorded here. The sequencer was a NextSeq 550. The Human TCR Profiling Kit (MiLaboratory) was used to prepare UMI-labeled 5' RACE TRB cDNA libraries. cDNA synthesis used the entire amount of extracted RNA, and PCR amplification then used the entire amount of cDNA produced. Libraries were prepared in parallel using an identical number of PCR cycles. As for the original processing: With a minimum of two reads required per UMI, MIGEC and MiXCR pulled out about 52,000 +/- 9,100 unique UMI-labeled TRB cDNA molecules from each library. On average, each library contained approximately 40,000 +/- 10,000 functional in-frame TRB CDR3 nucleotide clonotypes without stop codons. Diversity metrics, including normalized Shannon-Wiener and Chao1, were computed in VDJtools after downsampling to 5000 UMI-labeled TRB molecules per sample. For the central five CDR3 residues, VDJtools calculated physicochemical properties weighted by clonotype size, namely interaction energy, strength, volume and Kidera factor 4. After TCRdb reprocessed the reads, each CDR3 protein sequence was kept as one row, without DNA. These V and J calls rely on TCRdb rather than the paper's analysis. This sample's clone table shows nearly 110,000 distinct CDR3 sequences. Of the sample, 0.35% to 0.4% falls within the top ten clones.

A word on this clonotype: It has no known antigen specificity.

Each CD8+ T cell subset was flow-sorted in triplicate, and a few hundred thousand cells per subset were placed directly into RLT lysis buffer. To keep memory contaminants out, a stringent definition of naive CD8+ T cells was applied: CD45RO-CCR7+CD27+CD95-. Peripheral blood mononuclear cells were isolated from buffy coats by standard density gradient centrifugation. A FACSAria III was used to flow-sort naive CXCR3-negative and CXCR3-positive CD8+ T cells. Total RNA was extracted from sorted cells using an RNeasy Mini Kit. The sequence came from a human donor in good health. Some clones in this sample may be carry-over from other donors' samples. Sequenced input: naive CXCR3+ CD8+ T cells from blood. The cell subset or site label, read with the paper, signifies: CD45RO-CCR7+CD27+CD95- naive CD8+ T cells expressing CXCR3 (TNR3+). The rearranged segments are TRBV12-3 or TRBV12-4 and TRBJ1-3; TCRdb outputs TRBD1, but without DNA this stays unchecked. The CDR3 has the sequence CASSLRVHFSGNTIYF.